This TCR beta chain stems from a study of shared clonotypes between healthy human individuals. The method was immunoSEQ multiplex PCR; TCRdb's version includes in-frame clones alone and lacks a portion of them. Of around 690,000 clones in the sample, about 90% were seen once. Trimming cost V 0 bases and J 4 bases, with 9 bases left between them. Germline V gives CDR1 SEHNR, CDR2 FQNEAQ (reference sequence). This CDR3 contains 14 residues. Study results and caveats: Some naive CD4 clonotypes, 4.5% to 5.5%, turned up in common across several donors.

This clone was seen more than once but under ten times. What it recognizes is unknown. Other DNA variants within this sample encode the same CDR3. The clonotype originates from a man younger than 35 in good health. Some clones in this sample may be carry-over from other donors' samples. V and J are TRBV7-9 and TRBJ1-2; D gene uncertain. The source material was memory CD8+ T cells from PBMCs. The subset was: CD45RO+ cells pooled with CCR7-negative TemRA cells. This CDR3 is CASSLAGSPYGYTF. The CDR3, as DNA: TGTGCCAGCAGCTTAGCGGGCAGTCCCTATGGCTACACCTTC. The whole variable domain, remainder taken from reference TRBV7-9 and TRBJ1-2, is DTGVSQNPRHKITKRGQNVTFRCDPISEHNRLYWYRQTLGQGPEFLTYFQNEAQLEKSRLLSDRFSAERPKGSFSTLEIQRTEQGDSAMYLCASSLAGSPYGYTFGSGTRLTVV.